This T cell receptor (beta chain) was recorded in a study of identical twins. Study results and caveats: When twins shared out-of-frame alpha sequences, those sequences had excess low generation probability.

Deletions cut 4 bases from V and 7 bases from J, with 14 bases between. This CDR3 is 13 amino acids long. Germline V lookup: CDR1 MNHNS, CDR2 SASEGT. The donors were all healthy and Caucasian. Template switching added a universal primer site; cDNA carried unique molecular identifiers. TCRdb redid the calling of the 5' RACE reads with MiXCR, one entry per CDR3 protein. The sample contains fewer than 450,000 distinct CDR3 sequences, approximately 8.7% of which appear only once. This clonotype occurred a few times. The antigen is not known. The receptor comes from a woman in her fifties or sixties in good health. The sample comprised naive T cells sorted from blood. This chain connects TRBV6-1 to TRBJ2-7; maybe TRBD1 (6 bases). Here the CDR3 DNA reads TGTGCCAGCAGTGGCAGGGACACCTGGGAGCAGTACTTC. Protein: CASSGRDTWEQYF.